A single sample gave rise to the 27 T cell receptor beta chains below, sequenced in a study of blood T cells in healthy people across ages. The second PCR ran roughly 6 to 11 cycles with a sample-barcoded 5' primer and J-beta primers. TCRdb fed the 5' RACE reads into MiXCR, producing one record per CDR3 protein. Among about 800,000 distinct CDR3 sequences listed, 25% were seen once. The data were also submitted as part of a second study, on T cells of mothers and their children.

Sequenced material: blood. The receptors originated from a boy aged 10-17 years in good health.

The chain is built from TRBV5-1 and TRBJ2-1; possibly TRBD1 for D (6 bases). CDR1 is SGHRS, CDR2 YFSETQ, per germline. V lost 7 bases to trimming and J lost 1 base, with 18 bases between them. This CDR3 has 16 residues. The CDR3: CASVPGTLPSYNEQFF. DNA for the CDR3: TGCGCCAGCGTCCCTGGGACACTTCCTTCCTACAATGAGCAGTTCTTC.

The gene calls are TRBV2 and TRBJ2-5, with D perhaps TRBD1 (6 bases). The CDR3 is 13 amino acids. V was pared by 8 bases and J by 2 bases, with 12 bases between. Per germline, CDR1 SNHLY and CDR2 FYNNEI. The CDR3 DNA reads TGTGCCAGCGACGGACAGCTACAAGAGACCCAGTACTTC. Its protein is CASDGQLQETQYF.

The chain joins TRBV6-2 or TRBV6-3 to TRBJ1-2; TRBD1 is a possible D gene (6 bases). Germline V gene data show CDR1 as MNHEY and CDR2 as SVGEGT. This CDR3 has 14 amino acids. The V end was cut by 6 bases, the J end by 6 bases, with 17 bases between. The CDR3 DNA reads TGTGCCAGCAGGATAACAGGGATCGGGAATGGCTACACCTTC. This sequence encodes CASRITGIGNGYTF.

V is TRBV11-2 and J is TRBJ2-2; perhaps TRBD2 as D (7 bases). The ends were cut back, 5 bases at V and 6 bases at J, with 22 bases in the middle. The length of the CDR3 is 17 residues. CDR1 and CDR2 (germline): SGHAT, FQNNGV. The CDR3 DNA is TGTGCCAGCAGCCCCCAAGCGGGCGGGGGCGGCGCCGGGGAGCTGTTTTTT. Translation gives CASSPQAGGGGAGELFF. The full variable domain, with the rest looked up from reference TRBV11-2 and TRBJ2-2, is EAGVAQSPRYKIIEKRQSVAFWCNPISGHATLYWYQQILGQGPKLLIQFQNNGVVDDSQLPKDRFSAERLKGVDSTLKIQPAKLEDSAVYLCASSPQAGGGGAGELFFGEGSRLTVL.

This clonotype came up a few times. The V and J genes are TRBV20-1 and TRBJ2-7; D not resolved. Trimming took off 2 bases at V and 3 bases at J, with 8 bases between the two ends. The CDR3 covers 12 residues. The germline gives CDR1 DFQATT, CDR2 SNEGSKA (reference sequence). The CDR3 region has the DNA TGCAGTGCTAGACCGACCCTCTACGAGCAGTACTTC. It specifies CSARPTLYEQYF.

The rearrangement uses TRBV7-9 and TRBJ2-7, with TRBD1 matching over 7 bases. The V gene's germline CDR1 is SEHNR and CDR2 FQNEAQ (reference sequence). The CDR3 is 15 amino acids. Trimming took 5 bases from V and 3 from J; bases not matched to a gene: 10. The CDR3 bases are TGTGCCAGCAGCAGAGACAGGGAATCCTTCTACGAGCAGTACTTC. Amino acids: CASSRDRESFYEQYF.

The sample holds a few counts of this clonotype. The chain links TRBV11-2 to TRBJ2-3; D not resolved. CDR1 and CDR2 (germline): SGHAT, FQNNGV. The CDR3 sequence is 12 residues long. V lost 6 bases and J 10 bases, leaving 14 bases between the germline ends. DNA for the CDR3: TGTGCCAGCAGACACCGTTCGATGGCGCAGTATTTT. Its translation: CASRHRSMAQYF.

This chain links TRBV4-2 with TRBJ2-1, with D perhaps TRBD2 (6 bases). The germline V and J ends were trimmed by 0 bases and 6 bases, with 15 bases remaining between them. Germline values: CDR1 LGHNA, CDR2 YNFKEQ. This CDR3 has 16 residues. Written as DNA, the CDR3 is TGTGCCAGCAGCCAAGAGCGGGGATCGGCGGGCAATGAGCAGTTCTTC. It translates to CASSQERGSAGNEQFF.

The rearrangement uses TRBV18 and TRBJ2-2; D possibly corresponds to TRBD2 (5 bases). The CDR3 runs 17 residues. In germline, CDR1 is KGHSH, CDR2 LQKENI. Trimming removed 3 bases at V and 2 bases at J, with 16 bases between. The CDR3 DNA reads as TGTGCCAGCTCACCCCAGCGGTTGGGTCACAACACCGGGGAGCTGTTTTTT. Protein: CASSPQRLGHNTGELFF.

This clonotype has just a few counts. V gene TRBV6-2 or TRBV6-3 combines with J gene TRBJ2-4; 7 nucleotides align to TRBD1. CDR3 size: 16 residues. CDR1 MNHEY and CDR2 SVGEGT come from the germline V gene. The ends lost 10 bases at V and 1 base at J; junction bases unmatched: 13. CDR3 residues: CATGQGVMEAKNIQYF. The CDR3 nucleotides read TGTGCCACAGGGCAGGGGGTAATGGAGGCCAAAAACATTCAGTACTTC.

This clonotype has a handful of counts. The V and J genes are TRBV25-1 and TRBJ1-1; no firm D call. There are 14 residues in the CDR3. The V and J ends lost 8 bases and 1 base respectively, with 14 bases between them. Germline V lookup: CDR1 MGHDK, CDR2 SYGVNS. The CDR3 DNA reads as TGTGCCAGCGGGTGGAACCGGGAGAACACTGAAGCTTTCTTT. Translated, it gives CASGWNRENTEAFF.

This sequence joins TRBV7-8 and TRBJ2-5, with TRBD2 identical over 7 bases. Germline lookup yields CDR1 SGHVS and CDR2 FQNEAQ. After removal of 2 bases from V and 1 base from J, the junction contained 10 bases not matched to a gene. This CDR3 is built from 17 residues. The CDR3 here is CASSLIGLGRLQETQYF. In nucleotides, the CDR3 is TGTGCCAGCAGCTTAATCGGACTAGGGCGACTCCAAGAGACCCAGTACTTC. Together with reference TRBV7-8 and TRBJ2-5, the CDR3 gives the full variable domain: GAGVSQSPRYKVAKRGQDVALRCDPISGHVSLFWYQQALGQGPEFLTYFQNEAQLDKSGLPSDRFFAERPEGSVSTLKIQRTQQEDSAVYLCASSLIGLGRLQETQYFGPGTRLLVL.

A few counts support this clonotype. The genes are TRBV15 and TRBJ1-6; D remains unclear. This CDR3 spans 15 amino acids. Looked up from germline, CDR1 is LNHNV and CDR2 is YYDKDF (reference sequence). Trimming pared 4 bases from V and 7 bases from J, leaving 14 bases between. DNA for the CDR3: TGTGCCACCAGCAATTTGGTCACCGGGAATTCACCCCTCCACTTT. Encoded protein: CATSNLVTGNSPLHF.

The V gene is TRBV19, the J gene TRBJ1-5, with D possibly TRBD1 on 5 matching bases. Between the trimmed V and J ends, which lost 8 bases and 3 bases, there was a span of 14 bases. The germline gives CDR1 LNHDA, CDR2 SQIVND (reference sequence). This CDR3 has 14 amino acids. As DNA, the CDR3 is TGTGCCAGTTCCGGGGGGACTGTCAATCAGCCCCAGCATTTT. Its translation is CASSGGTVNQPQHF. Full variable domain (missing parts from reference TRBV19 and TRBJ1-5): DGGITQSPKYLFRKEGQNVTLSCEQNLNHDAMYWYRQDPGQGLRLIYYSQIVNDFQKGDIAEGYSVSREKKESFPLTVTSAQKNPTAFYLCASSGGTVNQPQHFGDGTRLSIL.

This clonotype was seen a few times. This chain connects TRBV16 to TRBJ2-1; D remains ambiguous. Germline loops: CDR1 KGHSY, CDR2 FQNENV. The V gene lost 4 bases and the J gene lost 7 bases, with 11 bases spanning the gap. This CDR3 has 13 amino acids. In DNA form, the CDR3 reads TGTGCCAGCAGCCCTTCCCCCCCGAATGAGCAGTTCTTC. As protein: CASSPSPPNEQFF. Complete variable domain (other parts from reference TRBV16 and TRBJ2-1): GEEVAQTPKHLVRGEGQKAKLYCAPIKGHSYVFWYQQVLKNEFKFLISFQNENVFDETGMPKERFSAKCLPNSPCSLEIQATKLEDSAVYFCASSPSPPNEQFFGPGTRLTVL.

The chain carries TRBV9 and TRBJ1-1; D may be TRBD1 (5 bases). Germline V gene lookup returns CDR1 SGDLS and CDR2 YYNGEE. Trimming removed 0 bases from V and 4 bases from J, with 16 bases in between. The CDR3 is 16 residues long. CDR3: CASSVGKGRLGTEAFF. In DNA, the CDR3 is TGTGCCAGCAGCGTAGGGAAGGGGCGACTTGGCACTGAAGCTTTCTTT.

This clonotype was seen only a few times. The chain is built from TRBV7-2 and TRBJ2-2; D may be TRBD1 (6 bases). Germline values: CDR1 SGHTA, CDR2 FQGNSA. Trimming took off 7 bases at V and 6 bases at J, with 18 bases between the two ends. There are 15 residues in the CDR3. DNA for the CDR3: TGTGCCAGCACCATCGGACAGTTGACTGCCGGGGAGCTGTTTTTT. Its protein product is CASTIGQLTAGELFF. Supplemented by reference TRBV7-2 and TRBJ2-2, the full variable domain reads GAGVSQSPSNKVTEKGKDVELRCDPISGHTALYWYRQSLGQGLEFLIYFQGNSAPDKSGLPSDRFSAERTGGSVSTLTIQRTQQEDSAVYLCASTIGQLTAGELFFGEGSRLTVL.

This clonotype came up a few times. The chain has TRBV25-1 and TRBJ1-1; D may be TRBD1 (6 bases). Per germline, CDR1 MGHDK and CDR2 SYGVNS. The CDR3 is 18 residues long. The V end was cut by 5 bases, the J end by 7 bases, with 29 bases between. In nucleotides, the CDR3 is TGTGCCAGCAGTTCGTTATCCCTAGGGGTGGGGGGCGAGGGTGAAGCTTTCTTT. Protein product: CASSSLSLGVGGEGEAFF.

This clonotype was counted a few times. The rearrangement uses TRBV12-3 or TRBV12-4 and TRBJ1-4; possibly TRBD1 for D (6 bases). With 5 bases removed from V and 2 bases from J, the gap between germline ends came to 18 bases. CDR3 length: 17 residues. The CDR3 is CASSPRPRQGTNEKLFF. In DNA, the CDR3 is TGTGCCAGCAGTCCTCGTCCTCGTCAGGGGACTAATGAAAAACTGTTTTTT.

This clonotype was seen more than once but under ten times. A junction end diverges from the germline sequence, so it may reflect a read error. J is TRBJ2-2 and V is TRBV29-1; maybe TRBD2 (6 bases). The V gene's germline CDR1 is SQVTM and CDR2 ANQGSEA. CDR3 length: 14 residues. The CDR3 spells CSVQSGPNTGGLFF. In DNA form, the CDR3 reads TGCAGCGTTCAATCGGGACCTAACACCGGGGGGCTGTTTTTT.

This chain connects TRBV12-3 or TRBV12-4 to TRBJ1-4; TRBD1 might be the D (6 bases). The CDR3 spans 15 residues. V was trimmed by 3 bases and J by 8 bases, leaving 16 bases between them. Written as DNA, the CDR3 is TGTGCCAGCAGTTTGTTGTTACAGGGAGGCGAAAAACTGTTTTTT. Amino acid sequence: CASSLLLQGGEKLFF.

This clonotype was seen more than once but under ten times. CDR3 nucleotide sequence: TGCAGCGTTGTGCACGGACAAGAGACCCAGTACTTC. It specifies CSVVHGQETQYF. The genes are TRBV29-1 and TRBJ2-1, with D unclear. The DNA end lines up better with TRBJ2-5; the J call may be wrong. CDR1 SQVTM and CDR2 ANQGSEA come from the germline V gene. The CDR3 length is 12 residues.

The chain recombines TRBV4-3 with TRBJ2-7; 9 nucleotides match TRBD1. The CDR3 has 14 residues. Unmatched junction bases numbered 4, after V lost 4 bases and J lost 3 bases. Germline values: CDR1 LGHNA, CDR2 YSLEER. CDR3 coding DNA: TGCGCCAGCAGCCCGGACAGGGGATTCTACGAGCAGTACTTC. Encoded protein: CASSPDRGFYEQYF.

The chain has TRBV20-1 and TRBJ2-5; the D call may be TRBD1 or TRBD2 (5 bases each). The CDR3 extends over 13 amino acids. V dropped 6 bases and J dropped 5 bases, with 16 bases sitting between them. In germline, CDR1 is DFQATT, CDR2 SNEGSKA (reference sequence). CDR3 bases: TGCAGTGCCCACATGGGGGACCGGGAGACCCAGTACTTC. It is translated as CSAHMGDRETQYF.

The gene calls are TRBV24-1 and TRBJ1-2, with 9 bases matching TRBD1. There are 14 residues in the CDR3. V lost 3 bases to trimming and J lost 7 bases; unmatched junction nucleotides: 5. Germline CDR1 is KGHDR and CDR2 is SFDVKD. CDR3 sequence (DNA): TGTGCCACCAGTGATATGGACAGGGGCGGTGGCTACACCTTC. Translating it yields CATSDMDRGGGYTF.

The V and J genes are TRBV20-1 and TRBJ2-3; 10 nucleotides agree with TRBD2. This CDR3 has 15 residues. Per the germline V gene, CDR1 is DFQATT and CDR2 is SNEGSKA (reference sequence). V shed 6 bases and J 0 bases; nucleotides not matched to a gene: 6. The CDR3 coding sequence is TGCAGTGCCCCGACTAGCGGGTGGAGCACAGATACGCAGTATTTT. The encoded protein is CSAPTSGWSTDTQYF.

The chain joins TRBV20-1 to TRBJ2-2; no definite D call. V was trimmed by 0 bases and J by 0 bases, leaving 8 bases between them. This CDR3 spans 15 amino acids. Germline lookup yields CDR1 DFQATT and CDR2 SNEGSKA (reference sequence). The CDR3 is CSARDVTSNTGELFF. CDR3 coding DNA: TGCAGTGCTAGAGATGTGACATCGAACACCGGGGAGCTGTTTTTT.